The entry below describes one TCR beta chain. Its antigen is not known. These data come from a study of cytomegalovirus exposure and HLA in healthy donors. The length of the CDR3 is 15 residues. CDR1 SGDLS and CDR2 YYNGEE come from the germline V gene. Unmatched junction bases numbered 8, after V lost 4 bases and J lost 2 bases. 60 Vbeta and 13 Jbeta primers were used in PCR. Using immunoSEQ multiplex PCR, the repertoire was profiled, and TCRdb retains in-frame clones only, with some absent. The sample records roughly 180,000 clones, roughly 85% being singletons. Notes on the study in general: The dataset shows that most TCR sequences were rare, while some public TCRs occurred in many donors. Solely CMV serostatus was available to characterize immune exposure.

This rearrangement joins TRBV9 to TRBJ2-5, with TRBD2 identical over 7 bases. This clonotype was obtained from a man aged 50-60 years in good health and CMV-seropositive. Sequencing used PBMCs. Here the CDR3 reads CASSRLIGGQETQYF. As DNA, the CDR3 is TGTGCCAGCAGCCGCCTAATCGGGGGGCAAGAGACCCAGTACTTC. Full variable domain (missing parts from reference TRBV9 and TRBJ2-5): DSGVTQTPKHLITATGQRVTLRCSPRSGDLSVYWYQQSLDQGLQFLIQYYNGEERAKGNILERFSAQQFPDLHSELNLSSLELGDSALYFCASSRLIGGQETQYFGPGTRLLVL.